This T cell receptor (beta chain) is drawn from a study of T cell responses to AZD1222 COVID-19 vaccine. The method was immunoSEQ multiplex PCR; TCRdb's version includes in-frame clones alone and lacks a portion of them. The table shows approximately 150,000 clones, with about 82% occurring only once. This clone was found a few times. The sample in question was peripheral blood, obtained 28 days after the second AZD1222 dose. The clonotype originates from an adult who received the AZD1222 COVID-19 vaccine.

The CDR3: CASSFGLVRTEAFF. CDR3 DNA sequence: TGTGCCAGCAGCTTTGGACTGGTCAGGACTGAAGCTTTCTTT. V is TRBV5-4 and J is TRBJ1-1, with D hard to call. CDR3 length equals 14 residues. Trimming left V 2 bases short and J 5 bases short, with 13 bases between. Germline loops: CDR1 SGHNT, CDR2 YYREEE (reference sequence). The full variable domain, its missing parts supplied by reference TRBV5-4 and TRBJ1-1, is ETGVTQSPTHLIKTRGQQVTLRCSSQSGHNTVSWYQQALGQGPQFIFQYYREEENGRGNFPPRFSGLQFPNYSSELNVNALELDDSALYLCASSFGLVRTEAFFGQGTRLTVV.